A single sample gave rise to the 32 T cell receptor beta chains below, sequenced in a study of control samples from healthy donors and cancer patients. Libraries were prepared by immunoSEQ multiplex PCR; TCRdb keeps only in-frame clonotypes and omits some of them. The repertoire holds 390,000 or so clones, with about 93% as singletons. The material sequenced was PBMCs. These receptors were obtained from a man aged 35 to 55 with head and neck cancer.

The J gene is TRBJ2-1, the V gene TRBV30; D not resolved. The CDR3 is 11 residues long. Germline V lookup: CDR1 GTSNPN, CDR2 SVGIG (reference sequence). V gave up 4 bases and J gave up 8 bases, with 9 bases separating them. In DNA form, the CDR3 reads TGTGCCTGGATAAGCGTGCATGAGCAGTTCTTC. It is translated as CAWISVHEQFF.

This clone was seen just once. The gene calls are TRBV18 and TRBJ1-3, with TRBD1 matching over 11 bases. The CDR3 contains 16 residues. Per germline, CDR1 KGHSH and CDR2 LQKENI. After removal of 3 bases from V and 4 bases from J, the junction contained 5 bases not matched to a gene. CDR3 residues: CASSPGQGAFGNTIYF. The CDR3 DNA is TGTGCCAGCTCACCCGGACAGGGGGCCTTCGGAAACACCATATATTTT.

The CDR3 DNA follows: TGCAGCGTTGAAGAAGGAATGAACACTGAAGCTTTCTTT. It specifies CSVEEGMNTEAFF. This chain uses TRBV29-1 with TRBJ1-1; D is unresolved. Per germline, CDR1 SQVTM and CDR2 ANQGSEA. The CDR3 consists of 13 residues. Trimming pared 0 bases from V and 0 bases from J, leaving 5 bases between.

The DNA of the CDR3 is TGCGCCAGCAGCTCTCTCGGGACCCCCACTGAAGCTTTCTTT. It yields the protein CASSSLGTPTEAFF. The chain links TRBV5-1 to TRBJ1-1; TRBD1 might be the D (5 bases). The germline V and J ends were trimmed by 3 bases and 4 bases, with 13 bases remaining between them. CDR3 length: 14 residues. The germline gives CDR1 SGHRS, CDR2 YFSETQ.

V is TRBV3-1 (or the pseudogene TRBV3-2) and J is TRBJ2-3; D not resolved. Deletions cut 0 bases from V and 0 bases from J, with 7 bases between. CDR1 and CDR2 (germline): LGHDT, YNNKEL (reference sequence). CDR3 length: 15 amino acids. In nucleotides, the CDR3 is TGTGCCAGCAGCCAAGATACTATTAGCACAGATACGCAGTATTTT. Translating it yields CASSQDTISTDTQYF.

V and J are TRBV21-1 and TRBJ2-7; TRBD1, the table's D call, lacks a check against the DNA. TRBV21-1 is assigned pseudogene status. The CDR3 is made up of 17 amino acids. For the CDR3, the DNA is TGTGCCAGCAGCGAGCTCTTTCCGGGACAGGGTACCTACGAGCAGTACTTC. Translation gives CASSELFPGQGTYEQYF.

The chain employs TRBV28 and TRBJ2-1; perhaps TRBD2 as D (6 bases). Trimming left V 11 bases short and J 5 bases short, with 16 bases between. This CDR3 has 13 amino acids. CDR1 is MDHEN, CDR2 SYDVKM, per germline. The CDR3 protein is CAALGSSDNEQFF. DNA for the CDR3: TGTGCCGCCCTCGGCTCTAGCGACAATGAGCAGTTCTTC.

The chain is built from TRBV5-1 and TRBJ2-3; D gene unclear. Germline assignment: CDR1 SGHRS and CDR2 YFSETQ. V was shortened by 4 bases and J by 6 bases, with 12 bases between the two germline ends. The CDR3 has 13 residues. The CDR3 bases are TGCGCCAGCAGCATCTTATATTCGGATACGCAGTATTTT. This translates into CASSILYSDTQYF.

The chain has TRBV30 and TRBJ2-7; 11 bases align to TRBD2. The CDR3 sequence is 13 residues long. V lost 8 bases to trimming and J lost 3 bases; unmatched junction nucleotides: 6. CDR1 GTSNPN and CDR2 SVGIG come from the germline V gene (reference sequence). CDR3 loop: CASLGLAVYEQYF. DNA for the CDR3: TGTGCCAGCTTGGGACTAGCGGTCTACGAGCAGTACTTC. The variable domain in full, completed from reference TRBV30 and TRBJ2-7, reads SQTIHQWPATLVQPVGSPLSLECTVEGTSNPNLYWYRQAAGRGLQLLFYSVGIGQISSEVPQNLSASRPQDRQFILSSKKLLLSDSGFYLCASLGLAVYEQYFGPGTRLTVT.

A single count supports this clone. The gene calls are TRBV5-1 and TRBJ1-1; tentatively, D is TRBD1 (5 bases). The CDR3 is made up of 16 amino acids. CDR1 is SGHRS and CDR2 is YFSETQ in the germline V gene. The V gene lost 4 bases and the J gene lost 0 bases, with 16 bases spanning the gap. CDR3 protein: CASSPGPTGLNTEAFF. The DNA for the CDR3 is TGCGCCAGCAGCCCGGGTCCCACAGGACTGAACACTGAAGCTTTCTTT.

The CDR3 loop reads CASSQGTANTGELFF. Written as DNA, the CDR3 is TGTGCCAGCAGCCAAGGGACAGCGAACACCGGGGAGCTGTTTTTT. This chain connects TRBV3-1 (or the pseudogene TRBV3-2) to TRBJ2-2; D is possibly TRBD1 (6 bases). The germline V gene has CDR1 LGHDT and CDR2 YNNKEL (reference sequence). This CDR3 is 15 amino acids long. V lost 1 base and J 0 bases, leaving 6 bases between the germline ends.

This chain uses TRBV9 with TRBJ2-7; D perhaps matches TRBD2 (6 bases). The V end was cut by 4 bases, the J end by 7 bases, with 15 bases between. The germline gives CDR1 SGDLS, CDR2 YYNGEE. The CDR3 contains 13 residues. The CDR3 DNA reads as TGTGCCAGCAGCCCCCGGAGGGAATGGGAGCAGTACTTC. Translation: CASSPRREWEQYF.

This chain connects TRBV30 to TRBJ1-1; D is perhaps TRBD1 (6 bases). The CDR3 contains 11 residues. Looked up from germline, CDR1 is GTSNPN and CDR2 is SVGIG (reference sequence). V was trimmed by 2 bases and J by 8 bases, leaving 9 bases between them. CDR3 DNA sequence: TGTGCCTGGAGTAGGAGGGGGGAAGCTTTCTTT. Amino acids: CAWSRRGEAFF.

This chain joins TRBV6-6 and TRBJ1-1; 7 nucleotides align to TRBD1. The CDR3 is 14 residues long. Trimming cost V 6 bases and J 2 bases; bases outside gene matches: 6. Germline V gives CDR1 MNHNY, CDR2 SVGAGI (reference sequence). CDR3 nucleotides: TGTGCCAGCAGCCAAGGGGGCGGAAACACTGAAGCTTTCTTT. Translating gives CASSQGGGNTEAFF.

V is TRBV19 and J is TRBJ2-5; either TRBD1 or TRBD2 may supply D (5 bases each). Germline values: CDR1 LNHDA, CDR2 SQIVND (reference sequence). The CDR3 contains 14 residues. With 3 bases removed from V and 4 bases from J, the gap between germline ends came to 12 bases. CDR3 residues: CASSIGGWGETQYF. As DNA, the CDR3 is TGTGCCAGTAGTATTGGGGGTTGGGGAGAGACCCAGTACTTC.

The V call is TRBV4-3, the J call TRBJ2-2; D may be TRBD1 (6 bases). Germline V CDR1 and CDR2: LGHNA, YSLEER. CDR3 length: 14 residues. V dropped 3 bases and J dropped 8 bases, with 13 bases sitting between them. CDR3 coding DNA: TGCGCCAGCAGCCACAGGCAGGGGCCTGGGGAGCTGTTTTTT. Its translation: CASSHRQGPGELFF.

The chain links TRBV6-6 to TRBJ2-2; a possible D gene is TRBD2 (6 bases). This CDR3 contains 13 residues. Deletions cut 4 bases from V and 7 bases from J, with 10 bases between. Per germline, CDR1 MNHNY and CDR2 SVGAGI (reference sequence). CDR3: CASSSRESGELFF. CDR3 in DNA: TGTGCCAGCAGTTCCCGGGAGAGCGGGGAGCTGTTTTTT.

The count of this clone is one. V gene TRBV7-2 combines with J gene TRBJ2-7, with TRBD2 identical over 8 bases. This CDR3 has 16 amino acids. CDR1 SGHTA and CDR2 FQGNSA come from the germline V gene. The junction had 11 bases not matched to a gene; V was cut back by 4 bases and J by 3 bases. CDR3 bases: TGTGCCAGCAGCTCTGGCCCGGGGGGGAGAGGCTACGAGCAGTACTTC. Its protein product is CASSSGPGGRGYEQYF.

V gene TRBV20-1 combines with J gene TRBJ1-3, with unresolved D. The CDR3 runs 11 residues. Germline V lookup: CDR1 DFQATT, CDR2 SNEGSKA (reference sequence). V was pared by 4 bases and J by 4 bases, with 5 bases between. The CDR3: CSAKGGNTIYF. CDR3 bases: TGCAGTGCTAAAGGAGGAAACACCATATATTTT.

CDR3 coding DNA: TGTGCCGTCACGGGAGGACAGGGAAGAGGAGATACGCAGTATTTT. This translates into CAVTGGQGRGDTQYF. This sequence joins TRBV27 and TRBJ2-3; D may be TRBD1 (8 bases). With 11 bases removed from V and 5 bases from J, the gap between germline ends came to 23 bases. This CDR3 contains 15 residues. Looked up from germline, CDR1 is MNHEY and CDR2 is SMNVEV (reference sequence).

This chain links TRBV27 with TRBJ2-4; D possibly corresponds to TRBD2 (5 bases). V was clipped by 10 bases and J by 7 bases, with 17 bases between them. Germline lookup yields CDR1 MNHEY and CDR2 SMNVEV (reference sequence). CDR3 size: 13 residues. The CDR3 region is CATRSSGWNIQYF. The CDR3 nucleotides are TGTGCCACCCGGTCGAGCGGTTGGAACATTCAGTACTTC.

The chain is built from TRBV28 and TRBJ2-7, with TRBD1 matching over 10 bases. The V segment lost 4 bases and the J segment 2 bases; nucleotides outside the gene matches: 11. CDR3 length equals 17 residues. In germline, CDR1 is MDHEN, CDR2 SYDVKM. The CDR3 reads CASSSPRTGQGTYEQYF. In DNA, the CDR3 is TGTGCCAGCAGTTCCCCCCGCACGGGACAGGGGACCTACGAGCAGTACTTC. The entire variable domain, with the rest obtained from reference TRBV28 and TRBJ2-7, is as follows: DVKVTQSSRYLVKRTGEKVFLECVQDMDHENMFWYRQDPGLGLRLIYFSYDVKMKEKGDIPEGYSVSREKKERFSLILESASTNQTSMYLCASSSPRTGQGTYEQYFGPGTRLTVT.

The rearrangement links TRBV25-1 to TRBJ2-1, with D possibly being TRBD1 or TRBD2 (5 bases each). The CDR3 runs to 17 residues. The germline V gene has CDR1 MGHDK and CDR2 SYGVNS. Trimming removed 6 bases at V and 0 bases at J, with 18 bases between. CDR3 protein: CASRSSWDPSSYNEQFF. The DNA of the CDR3 is TGTGCCAGCAGATCTAGCTGGGACCCTAGCTCCTACAATGAGCAGTTCTTC.

V is TRBV2 and J is TRBJ2-7, with TRBD2 identical over 8 bases. This CDR3 is 15 amino acids long. V lost 7 bases to trimming and J lost 6 bases; unmatched junction nucleotides: 14. Germline-derived CDR1 and CDR2 are SNHLY and FYNNEI. The CDR3 here is CASNGAGASYVEQYF. The CDR3 coding sequence is TGTGCCAGCAACGGAGCGGGGGCATCCTACGTCGAGCAGTACTTC.

The chain has TRBV5-6 and TRBJ1-2; D call uncertain. The germline V and J ends were trimmed by 4 bases and 5 bases, with 15 bases remaining between them. Per germline, CDR1 SGHDT and CDR2 YYEEEE. This CDR3 contains 14 residues. DNA for the CDR3: TGTGCCAGCAGCCGACCCTCGGGTTCGTATGGCTACACCTTC. Residues: CASSRPSGSYGYTF.

The chain carries TRBV12-5 and TRBJ2-5, with D perhaps TRBD2 (6 bases). Per germline, CDR1 LGHNT and CDR2 FRNRAP. Between the trimmed V and J ends, which lost 6 bases and 2 bases, there was a span of 10 bases. The CDR3 runs 13 residues. DNA for the CDR3: TGTGCTAGTGGATCCGGGAGTCAAGAGACCCAGTACTTC. This codes for CASGSGSQETQYF.

In its sample, this clone was seen once. V and J are TRBV10-2 and TRBJ2-5; 7 positions match TRBD2. CDR1 is WSHSY, CDR2 SAAADI, per germline. This CDR3 region has 16 residues. Trimming at V came to 3 bases and at J to 5 bases, leaving 12 bases not matched to a gene. This CDR3 is CASSDGGSINSETQYF. The CDR3 DNA follows: TGCGCCAGCAGTGACGGCGGGAGTATCAATTCGGAGACCCAGTACTTC.

This clone is a singleton in its sample. This chain connects TRBV3-1 (or the pseudogene TRBV3-2) to TRBJ2-5; TRBD2 aligns across 11 bases. Germline CDR1 LGHDT, CDR2 YNNKEL (reference sequence). CDR3 length equals 18 residues. The V and J ends lost 2 bases and 4 bases, in that order; junction bases with no gene match: 12. The CDR3 spells CASSQRDSGRAFRETQYF. CDR3 coding DNA: TGTGCCAGCAGCCAAAGGGATAGCGGGAGGGCCTTCCGAGAGACCCAGTACTTC.

The chain recombines TRBV27 with TRBJ1-1; no clear D gene. Germline loops: CDR1 MNHEY, CDR2 SMNVEV (reference sequence). The CDR3 loop spans 13 amino acids. The V end was cut by 3 bases, the J end by 10 bases, with 15 bases between. In DNA form, the CDR3 reads TGTGCCAGCAGTTTCCGGGAGGGTTTAGGAGCTTTCTTT. Its translation is CASSFREGLGAFF.

The V call is TRBV4-2, the J call TRBJ1-5; D is uncertain. There are 16 residues in the CDR3. Germline V gives CDR1 LGHNA, CDR2 YNFKEQ. V was shortened by 2 bases and J by 3 bases, with 14 bases between the two germline ends. This CDR3 is CASSQRGGQTNQPQHF. The DNA of the CDR3 is TGTGCCAGCAGCCAACGGGGAGGCCAAACCAATCAGCCCCAGCATTTT.

The chain is built from TRBV3-1 (or the pseudogene TRBV3-2) and TRBJ2-3; D remains ambiguous. Germline CDR1 LGHDT, CDR2 YNNKEL (reference sequence). This CDR3 region has 15 residues. The germline V and J ends were trimmed by 1 base and 0 bases, with 8 bases remaining between them. CDR3 in DNA: TGTGCCAGCAGCCAAGGAACCCATAGCACAGATACGCAGTATTTT. Translation gives CASSQGTHSTDTQYF.

This clone has more than one count but fewer than ten. J is TRBJ2-7 and V is TRBV11-3; TRBD2 matches 15 bases. The ends lost 4 bases at V and 6 bases at J; junction bases unmatched: 1. The CDR3 length is 14 residues. Germline CDR1 is SGHNT and CDR2 is YENEEA. The CDR3 coding sequence is TGTGCCAGCAGCTCGGGACTAGCGGGAGGCGAGCAGTACTTC. Its translation: CASSSGLAGGEQYF. The full variable domain, in which reference TRBV11-3 and TRBJ2-7 provide the parts outside the CDR3, is EAGVVQSPRYKIIEKKQPVAFWCNPISGHNTLYWYLQNLGQGPELLIRYENEEAVDDSQLPKDRFSAERLKGVDSTLKIQPAELGDSAVYLCASSSGLAGGEQYFGPGTRLTVT.